This record concerns one T cell receptor beta chain sequence. The antigen is unknown. This entry comes from a study of cytotoxic CD8 clonotypes in ibrutinib-treated CLL. The repertoire was sequenced with immunoSEQ multiplex PCR; TCRdb's copy has only in-frame clones and lacks some. The profile covers 150,000 or so clones, with 84% appearing a single time and 4.6% taken by the ten largest. Whole-study findings and limits: Higher circulating CD8+ T-cell counts strongly accompanied higher baseline clonality, above age-matched healthy donors.

This clonotype was sampled from a human donor with chronic lymphocytic leukemia. The sample was PBMCs, taken after 24 months of ibrutinib treatment.

CDR3 region: CASSLGVTSTDTQYF. The DNA for the CDR3 is TGTGCCAGCAGCCTAGGAGTAACTAGCACAGATACGCAGTATTTT. The V and J genes are TRBV4-2 and TRBJ2-3; the D is unclear. Looked up from germline, CDR1 is LGHNA and CDR2 is YNFKEQ. This CDR3 comprises 15 residues. Trimming removed 4 bases at V and 0 bases at J, with 11 bases between.